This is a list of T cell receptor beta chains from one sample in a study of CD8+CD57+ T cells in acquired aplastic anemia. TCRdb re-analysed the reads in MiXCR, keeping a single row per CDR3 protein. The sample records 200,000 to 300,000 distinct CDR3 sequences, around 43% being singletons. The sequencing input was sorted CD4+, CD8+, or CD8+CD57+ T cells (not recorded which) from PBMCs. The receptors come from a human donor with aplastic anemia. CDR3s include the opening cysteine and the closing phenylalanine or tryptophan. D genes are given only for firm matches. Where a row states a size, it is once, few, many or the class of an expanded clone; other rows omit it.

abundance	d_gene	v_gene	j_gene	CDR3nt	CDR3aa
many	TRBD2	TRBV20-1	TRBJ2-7	TGCAGTGCTAGTCCTAGCGGAGCCTACGAGCAGTACTTC	CSASPSGAYEQYF
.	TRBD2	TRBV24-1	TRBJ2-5	TGTGCCACCAGTGCCAACCCGGGACTAGCGGGAGACCAAGAGACCCAGTACTTC	CATSANPGLAGDQETQYF
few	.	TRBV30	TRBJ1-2	TGTGCCTGCCTCGAGGAAAACTATGGCTACACCTTC	CACLEENYGYTF
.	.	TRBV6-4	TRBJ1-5	TGTGCCAGCAGTTCCCAGACAGTCTCGGGCAATCAGCCCCAGCATTTT	CASSSQTVSGNQPQHF
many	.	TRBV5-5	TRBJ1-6	TGTGCCAGCAGCTTCTGGGGAGTGCATAATTCACCCCTCCACTTT	CASSFWGVHNSPLHF
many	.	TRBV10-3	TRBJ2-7	TGTGCCACAGCAGGACCGGGACGATTAGGCTACGAGCAGTACTTC	CATAGPGRLGYEQYF
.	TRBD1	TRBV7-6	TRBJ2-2	TGTGCCAGCAGCTTAGGGGACAGGGGTGACGGGGAGCTGTTTTTT	CASSLGDRGDGELFF
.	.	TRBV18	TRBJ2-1	TGTGCCAGCTCACGACGGTCCCGCGATGAGCAGTTCTTC	CASSRRSRDEQFF
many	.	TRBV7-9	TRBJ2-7	TGTGCCAGCAGCCCACATTTGACGGACGAGCAGTACTTC	CASSPHLTDEQYF
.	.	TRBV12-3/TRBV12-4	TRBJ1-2	TGTGCCAGCAGGGACAAGTGGTATGGCTACACCTTC	CASRDKWYGYTF
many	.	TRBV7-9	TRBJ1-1	TGTGCCAGCAGGACAACAGGGAACACTGAAGCTTTCTTT	CASRTTGNTEAFF
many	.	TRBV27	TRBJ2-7	TGTGCCAGCAGTTTGTCCAGGGGATACGAGCAGTACTTC	CASSLSRGYEQYF
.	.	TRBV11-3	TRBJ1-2	TGTGCCAGCAGCTTAGATCTAACAGGTGGCTACACCTTC	CASSLDLTGGYTF
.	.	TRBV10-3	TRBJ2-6	TGTGCCATCAGTCGAGAGACAGGTGGGGCCAACGTCCTGACTTTC	CAISRETGGANVLTF
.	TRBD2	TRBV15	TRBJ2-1	TGTGCCACCAGCCACGGGGGACTAGCGAACCCCTACAATGAGCAGTTCTTC	CATSHGGLANPYNEQFF
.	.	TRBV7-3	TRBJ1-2	TGTGCCACCAGTGGAGGGGGTGGTGGCTACACCTTC	CATSGGGGGYTF
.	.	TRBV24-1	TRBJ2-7	TGTGCCACCAGTGATGGGTCCGACTACGAGCAGTACTTC	CATSDGSDYEQYF